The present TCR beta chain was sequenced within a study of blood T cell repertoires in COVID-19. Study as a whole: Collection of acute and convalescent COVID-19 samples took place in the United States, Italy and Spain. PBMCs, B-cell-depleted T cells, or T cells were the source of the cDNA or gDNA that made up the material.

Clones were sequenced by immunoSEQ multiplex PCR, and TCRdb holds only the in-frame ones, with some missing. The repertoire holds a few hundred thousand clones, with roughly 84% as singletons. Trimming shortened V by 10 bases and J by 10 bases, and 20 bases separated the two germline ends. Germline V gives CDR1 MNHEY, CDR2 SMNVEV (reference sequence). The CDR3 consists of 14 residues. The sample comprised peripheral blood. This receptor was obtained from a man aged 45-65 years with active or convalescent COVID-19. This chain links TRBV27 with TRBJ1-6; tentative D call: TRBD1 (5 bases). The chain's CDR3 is CATSWGSDGSPLHF. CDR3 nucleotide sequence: TGTGCCACCTCCTGGGGCAGCGATGGATCACCCCTCCACTTT.